This is a list of T cell receptor beta chains from one sample in a study of blood T cell repertoires in COVID-19. TCRdb's copy holds only in-frame clones and misses some; the assay was immunoSEQ multiplex PCR. Among more than 350,000 clones listed, roughly 84% were seen once. Material: PBMCs or T cells enriched from blood (not recorded which). Receptors were obtained from a woman aged 18-29 years who had been exposed to COVID-19. The CDR3 runs from the conserved cysteine through the conserved F or W. D genes are given only for firm matches. Not every row has a clone size; where given, it reads once, few, many or a size class.

TGTGCCAGCAGCCCAACAGGGGGTAGCAATCAGCCCCAGCATTTT CASSPTGGSNQPQHF TRBJ1-5 TRBV2 . TRBD1
TGTGCCAGCAGTGTGACAGGGCCAGATTCACCCCTCCACTTT CASSVTGPDSPLHF TRBJ1-6 TRBV2 few TRBD1
TGCGCCAGCAGCCCGGACACGACAGGGCATCTTTCACCCCTCCACTTT CASSPDTTGHLSPLHF TRBJ1-6 TRBV4-1 . TRBD1
TGTGCCAGCAGTTTTAAGTCGTCGGGACAGGGCGGCTACACCTTC CASSFKSSGQGGYTF TRBJ1-2 TRBV28 . TRBD1
TGTGCCAGCAGCTTAGCACAGGGGGGATCACCCCTCCACTTT CASSLAQGGSPLHF TRBJ1-6 TRBV7-9 once TRBD1
TGTGCCAGCAGTTTATCTGAGTCATATGGCTACACCTTC CASSLSESYGYTF TRBJ1-2 TRBV28 . .
TGCGCCAGCAGCCACCCGGACAGGGACCTTAACTATGGCTACACCTTC CASSHPDRDLNYGYTF TRBJ1-2 TRBV4-1 . TRBD1
TGTGCCAGTAGTAGACAGGGTGGAAACACTGAAGCTTTCTTT CASSRQGGNTEAFF TRBJ1-1 TRBV19 . TRBD1
TGTGCCAGCAGTTACGGGCCGGGACAGGGGACGGGGGAGCAGTACTTC CASSYGPGQGTGEQYF TRBJ2-7 TRBV6-2/TRBV6-3 . TRBD1
TGCGCCAGCGGAGACACAGGGGCCCCTAGCTATGGCTACACCTTC CASGDTGAPSYGYTF TRBJ1-2 TRBV5-1 . TRBD1
TGTGCCAGTAGCCCCGGGACAGGGATAGATCAGCCCCAGCATTTT CASSPGTGIDQPQHF TRBJ1-5 TRBV19 few TRBD1
TGTGCCTGGACCCACCTAGGTGGCTACACCTTC CAWTHLGGYTF TRBJ1-2 TRBV30 . .
TGTGCCAGTAGTACCGACAGGAACTATGGCTACACCTTC CASSTDRNYGYTF TRBJ1-2 TRBV19 . .
TGTGCCAGCAGCTTGGTTATGTCGGCTAGCGGGGGGAGAGAGACCCAGTACTTC CASSLVMSASGGRETQYF TRBJ2-5 TRBV5-8 . TRBD2
TGTGCCAGCAGTTACTTACAGGGAAATCAGCCCCAGCATTTT CASSYLQGNQPQHF TRBJ1-5 TRBV6-5 . .
TGTGCCAGCAGAACCGCCGGGACAACCCCCTACAATGAGCAGTTCTTC CASRTAGTTPYNEQFF TRBJ2-1 TRBV28 . .
TGCGCCAGCAGCCCCTGGCAGGGGGCTGGCGAAAAACTGTTTTTT CASSPWQGAGEKLFF TRBJ1-4 TRBV4-1 . TRBD1
TGTGCCAGCAGTCATACCGGGACAGTAAACACTGAAGCTTTCTTT CASSHTGTVNTEAFF TRBJ1-1 TRBV6-5 . TRBD1
TGCGCCAGCAGCCAAATACAGGTCTGGGATGAGCAGTTCTTC CASSQIQVWDEQFF TRBJ2-1 TRBV4-1 . .
TGTGCCAGCAGCGTAGCGCTGGGCAGTACACCCTACGAGCAGTACTTC CASSVALGSTPYEQYF TRBJ2-7 TRBV9 once .
TGTGCCAGCAGACCTAACAGGGGCGACGACACCGGGGAGCTGTTTTTT CASRPNRGDDTGELFF TRBJ2-2 TRBV6-2/TRBV6-3 . TRBD1
TGTGCCAGCAGCCAGAGACAGGGGAGCTCCTACGAGCAGTACTTC CASSQRQGSSYEQYF TRBJ2-7 TRBV7-6 . TRBD1
TGTGCCAGTAGTGACCCTCGGACAGCGTGGGCCAACGTCCTGACTTTC CASSDPRTAWANVLTF TRBJ2-6 TRBV19 . .
TGTGCCAGCAGCAAGGGGAAGGACTACGAGCAGTACTTC CASSKGKDYEQYF TRBJ2-7 TRBV11-2 . .
TGTGCCAGCAGTTACAGGCTAGCTGGAGATACGCAGTATTTT CASSYRLAGDTQYF TRBJ2-3 TRBV6-6 . .
TGTGCCAGCAGCCACGGGACTAGCGGATACGAGCAGTACTTC CASSHGTSGYEQYF TRBJ2-7 TRBV27 once TRBD2
TGTGCCAGCAGTTTGGCAGAGACCCAGTACTTC CASSLAETQYF TRBJ2-5 TRBV12-3/TRBV12-4 few .